The clone carrying this T cell receptor (beta chain) has more than one count but fewer than ten. Its antigen is still unknown. Individual cDNA molecules received unique molecular identifiers. TCRdb reprocessed the 5' RACE reads with MiXCR, giving one entry per CDR3 protein. The data show about 130,000 distinct CDR3 sequences, with approximately 15% seen just once and 21% held by the top ten. The sample originates from a study of early T cells in non-severe SARS-CoV-2 infection. Across the whole study: The input, bulk RNA from unsorted whole blood, was sequenced, and chains were unpaired. Study-wide results and caveats: Reliance on VDJdb matching favored anti-spike CD8 responses; private and CD4 specificities were missed.

The sample consisted of whole blood. The TCR originated in an adult who was a healthcare worker with PCR-confirmed SARS-CoV-2 infection or an uninfected control (not recorded which).

The chain's CDR3 is CASGAGSAKNIQYF. CDR3 sequence (DNA): TGTGCCAGCGGGGCAGGGAGCGCCAAAAACATTCAGTACTTC. The rearrangement uses TRBV2 and TRBJ2-4; either TRBD1 or TRBD2 may fit D (5 bases each). V lost 8 bases to trimming and J lost 1 base, with 12 bases between them. Germline V lookup: CDR1 SNHLY, CDR2 FYNNEI. The CDR3 contains 14 residues.